Below are 25 T cell receptor beta chains sequenced from a single sample in a study of human T cells and chemical hapten exposure. As for time point: pre-sensitization, week 0. Indicated treatment: therapeutic diphenylcyclopropenone sensitization with weekly scalp DPC. TCRdb re-analysed the RACE reads in MiXCR, keeping a single row per CDR3 protein. The sample lists under 400,000 distinct CDR3 sequences; around 5.5% were seen once. Sample: whole blood, taken in connection with sensitization to the hapten diphenylcyclopropenone (DPC). Every receptor here comes from a woman aged 45-60 years with alopecia areata. Some clones in this sample may be carry-over from other donors' samples.

This clonotype was recorded many times. The J gene is TRBJ2-5, the V gene TRBV29-1, with 11 bases identical to TRBD2. Trimming took 6 bases from V and 0 from J; bases not matched to a gene: 6. The CDR3 has 15 residues. Per germline, CDR1 SQVTM and CDR2 ANQGSEA. CDR3 DNA sequence: TGCAGCGTATCCGGGACTAGCGGAAACCAAGAGACCCAGTACTTC. It translates to CSVSGTSGNQETQYF.

This clonotype occurred many times. J is TRBJ2-7 and V is TRBV4-3; 9 bases are a match to TRBD1. The CDR3 sequence is 13 residues long. V trimming: 4 bases; J trimming: 11 bases; junction bases outside the gene matches: 9. Germline CDR1 and CDR2: LGHNA and YSLEER. The CDR3 region has the DNA TGCGCCAGCAGCCCTACGTCCGGGACAGGGAAGTACTTC. Encoded protein: CASSPTSGTGKYF.

This clonotype was detected ten times or more. The chain recombines TRBV5-1 with TRBJ2-3; weak D call: TRBD1 (7 bases). CDR1 is SGHRS and CDR2 is YFSETQ in the germline V gene. The CDR3 sequence is 15 residues long. The V and J ends lost 0 bases and 4 bases respectively, with 12 bases between them. The CDR3 DNA follows: TGCGCCAGCAGCTTGGACCCAGGGGGGCCAGATACGCAGTATTTT. Its protein product is CASSLDPGGPDTQYF.

This clonotype showed up just a few times. V and J are TRBV20-1 and TRBJ2-7; the match to TRBD1 covers 8 bases. The CDR3 sequence is 12 residues long. J lost 6 bases, V lost 6 bases, and 7 bases had no gene match. The germline V gene has CDR1 DFQATT and CDR2 SNEGSKA (reference sequence). CDR3 sequence (DNA): TGCAGTGCAAAGAAGGACAGGGCCGAGCAGTACTTC. Its protein is CSAKKDRAEQYF.

Many counts were recorded for this clonotype. CDR3 sequence reads: CASSLDQTDTQYF. The CDR3, as DNA: TGTGCCAGCAGCTTAGACCAGACAGATACGCAGTATTTT. V gene TRBV7-2 combines with J gene TRBJ2-3; no clear D gene. V dropped 1 base and J dropped 3 bases, with 5 bases sitting between them. The V gene's germline CDR1 is SGHTA and CDR2 FQGNSA. The CDR3 is 13 amino acids. The complete variable domain, with remaining parts taken from reference TRBV7-2 and TRBJ2-3, reads GAGVSQSPSNKVTEKGKDVELRCDPISGHTALYWYRQSLGQGLEFLIYFQGNSAPDKSGLPSDRFSAERTGGSVSTLTIQRTQQEDSAVYLCASSLDQTDTQYFGPGTRLTVL.

This clonotype was observed many times. The rearrangement uses TRBV6-5 and TRBJ2-2; 7 bases line up with TRBD2. The V segment lost 7 bases and the J segment 4 bases; nucleotides outside the gene matches: 9. The CDR3 length is 15 residues. From germline, CDR1 is MNHEY and CDR2 SVGAGI. CDR3 sequence (DNA): TGTGCCAGCACCTACCGCCCTAGCGGCACCGGGGAGCTGTTTTTT. Encoded protein: CASTYRPSGTGELFF.

The chain recombines TRBV6-2 or TRBV6-3 with TRBJ2-3; D remains unclear. The CDR3 runs to 16 residues. Germline assignment: CDR1 MNHEY and CDR2 SVGEGT. Trimming took off 2 bases at V and 3 bases at J, with 15 bases between the two ends. The CDR3 loop reads CASSYPTSEITDTQYF. The CDR3, as DNA: TGTGCCAGCAGTTACCCCACGTCCGAGATTACAGATACGCAGTATTTT.

This clonotype has at least ten counts. The chain combines TRBV7-9 with TRBJ2-5, with TRBD1 as a possible D gene (5 bases). CDR1 SEHNR and CDR2 FQNEAQ come from the germline V gene (reference sequence). V lost 1 base and J 3 bases, leaving 12 bases between the germline ends. The CDR3 length is 15 residues. CDR3 DNA sequence: TGTGCCAGCAGCTTAGGGCCAACAGGCGAAGAGACCCAGTACTTC. Its translation is CASSLGPTGEETQYF.

Many counts were recorded for this clonotype. This chain connects TRBV9 to TRBJ2-1; unclear D gene. V lost 0 bases to trimming and J lost 2 bases, with 6 bases between them. The CDR3 contains 14 residues. Germline CDR1 SGDLS, CDR2 YYNGEE. The CDR3 protein is CASSVGTAYNEQFF. As DNA, the CDR3 is TGTGCCAGCAGCGTAGGGACGGCCTACAATGAGCAGTTCTTC.

Many counts were recorded for this clonotype. The V gene is TRBV10-3, the J gene TRBJ2-5; a weak D match, TRBD2 (6 bases). Germline loops: CDR1 ENHRY, CDR2 SYGVKD. V gave up 0 bases and J gave up 2 bases, with 13 bases separating them. The CDR3 runs to 16 residues. The CDR3 loop is CAISESYFREQETQYF. CDR3 nucleotides: TGTGCCATCAGTGAGTCTTACTTCCGGGAGCAAGAGACCCAGTACTTC.

This clonotype occurred a few times. The chain carries TRBV30 and TRBJ2-3, with 8 bases matching TRBD2. Losses at the gene ends were 8 bases for V and 3 bases for J; bases not matched to a gene: 13. The CDR3 runs to 15 residues. Looked up from germline, CDR1 is GTSNPN and CDR2 is SVGIG (reference sequence). The CDR3 here is CAGIAERERTDTQYF. In nucleotides, the CDR3 is TGTGCCGGAATAGCGGAGCGGGAGAGGACAGATACGCAGTATTTT. The complete variable domain, with remaining parts taken from reference TRBV30 and TRBJ2-3, reads SQTIHQWPATLVQPVGSPLSLECTVEGTSNPNLYWYRQAAGRGLQLLFYSVGIGQISSEVPQNLSASRPQDRQFILSSKKLLLSDSGFYLCAGIAERERTDTQYFGPGTRLTVL.

This clonotype was seen a few times. The chain recombines TRBV5-5 with TRBJ1-4; D not resolved. The length of the CDR3 is 17 residues. CDR1 is SGHKS and CDR2 is YYEKEE in the germline V gene (reference sequence). The V and J ends lost 1 base and 0 bases respectively, with 13 bases between them. CDR3 bases: TGTGCCAGCAGCTTGCATCCGACTGAGACAACTAATGAAAAACTGTTTTTT. Its protein is CASSLHPTETTNEKLFF.

This rearrangement joins TRBV3-1 to TRBJ1-2; weak D call: TRBD1 (5 bases). V was shortened by 5 bases and J by 6 bases, with 13 bases between the two germline ends. Germline lookup yields CDR1 LGHDT and CDR2 YNNKEL (reference sequence). This CDR3 has 13 residues. CDR3 residues: CASSNREQDGYTF. CDR3 nucleotides: TGTGCCAGCAGCAATAGGGAACAGGATGGCTACACCTTC.

Ten or more counts support this clonotype. The chain links TRBV7-8 to TRBJ2-2, with 9 bases aligning to TRBD1. V shed 1 base and J 3 bases; nucleotides not matched to a gene: 9. Germline CDR1 reads SGHVS; CDR2 reads FQNEAQ. This CDR3 comprises 18 residues. DNA of the CDR3: TGTGCCAGCAGCTTAGGCCGGGCGGGACAGGGCGACACCGGGGAGCTGTTTTTT. It specifies CASSLGRAGQGDTGELFF.

As regards this clonotype: This CDR3 fails to terminate in the conserved phenylalanine or tryptophan, so it likely reflects a read error. For the CDR3, the DNA is TGCAGTGCTAGGCCCCAGGGGATCAAAGGTCAGCCCCAGCATTCT. As protein: CSARPQGIKGQPQHS. V gene TRBV20-1 combines with J gene TRBJ1-5; TRBD1 is a possible D gene (6 bases). CDR3 length: 15 amino acids. The V and J ends lost 3 bases and 6 bases respectively, with 18 bases between them. CDR1 DFQATT and CDR2 SNEGSKA come from the germline V gene (reference sequence).

This clonotype was picked up many times. This rearrangement joins TRBV6-6 to TRBJ1-5; D is ambiguous. The ends were cut back, 0 bases at V and 1 base at J, with 10 bases in the middle. Germline CDR1 and CDR2: MNHNY and SVGAGI (reference sequence). The CDR3 runs to 16 residues. In DNA, the CDR3 is TGTGCCAGCAGTTACTCAGAGGGAGGAAGCAATCAGCCCCAGCATTTT. This gives the protein CASSYSEGGSNQPQHF.

With regard to this clonotype: A read error is possible here, since a much larger clone lies one base away. This rearrangement joins TRBV29-1 to TRBJ1-1; no definite D call. CDR3 length equals 13 residues. Germline assignment: CDR1 SQVTM and CDR2 ANQGSEA. V was shortened by 6 bases and J by 4 bases, with 15 bases between the two germline ends. The DNA of the CDR3 is TGCAGCGTCGGACTGACTATGAGCACTGAAGCTTTCTTT. It encodes CSVGLTMSTEAFF.

This clonotype has at least ten counts. The rearrangement joins TRBV4-1 to TRBJ2-1; 9 bases fit TRBD1. CDR3 length: 16 residues. Trimming cost V 4 bases and J 8 bases; bases outside gene matches: 12. CDR1 and CDR2 (germline): MGHRA, YSYEKL. The chain's CDR3 is CASSLSGTGRIDEQFF. In DNA, the CDR3 is TGCGCCAGCAGCCTAAGCGGGACAGGGAGGATAGATGAGCAGTTCTTC.

This clonotype was seen only a few times. The V and J genes are TRBV10-3 and TRBJ2-6, with unresolved D. The length of the CDR3 is 13 residues. In germline, CDR1 is ENHRY, CDR2 SYGVKD. V lost 7 bases, J lost 0 bases, and 4 bases lay in between. The CDR3 DNA follows: TGTGCCATCATGAGCTCTGGGGCCAACGTCCTGACTTTC. This sequence encodes CAIMSSGANVLTF.

In its sample, this clonotype was seen many times. The CDR3, as DNA: TGTGCCAGCAGCCCGACCACAGGGGGATACGAGCAGTACTTC. Protein sequence: CASSPTTGGYEQYF. This chain uses TRBV9 with TRBJ2-7, with TRBD1 identical over 8 bases. The CDR3 consists of 14 residues. From germline, CDR1 is SGDLS and CDR2 YYNGEE. V was clipped by 4 bases and J by 4 bases; unmatched bases: 7.

This clonotype occurred many times. The chain joins TRBV13 to TRBJ2-5, with TRBD1 matching over 8 bases. CDR3 length: 15 residues. CDR1 is PRHDT and CDR2 is FYEKMQ in the germline V gene (reference sequence). The V and J ends lost 4 bases and 2 bases, in that order; junction bases with no gene match: 6. The CDR3 sequence is CASSSYRGLQETQYF. The CDR3 nucleotides read TGTGCCAGCAGCTCCTACAGGGGGTTGCAAGAGACCCAGTACTTC.

This clonotype was detected ten times or more. The J gene is TRBJ2-6, the V gene TRBV2; a possible D gene is TRBD2 (5 bases). Per germline, CDR1 SNHLY and CDR2 FYNNEI. V was shortened by 8 bases and J by 4 bases, with 12 bases between the two germline ends. The CDR3 length is 14 residues. DNA for the CDR3: TGTGCCAGCCAAACTCAGCGGGGGGCCAACGTCCTGACTTTC. Residues: CASQTQRGANVLTF.

This clonotype was seen a handful of times. The chain links TRBV12-3 or TRBV12-4 to TRBJ1-5, with D perhaps matching TRBD1 (5 bases). Trimming left V 7 bases short and J 2 bases short, with 9 bases between. The CDR3 extends over 13 amino acids. This CDR3 reads CASTRDRNQPQHF. CDR3 coding DNA: TGTGCCAGCACCAGGGACCGCAATCAGCCCCAGCATTTT.

Ten or more counts support this clonotype. The J gene is TRBJ1-1, the V gene TRBV4-2; a possible D gene is TRBD1 (5 bases). The CDR3 is made up of 15 amino acids. Germline V gene data show CDR1 as LGHNA and CDR2 as YNFKEQ. V lost 0 bases and J lost 6, with 14 bases in between. CDR3 nucleotide sequence: TGTGCCAGCAGCCAAGATGAGGGACGGGGCGCTGAAGCTTTCTTT. Translation gives CASSQDEGRGAEAFF.

This clonotype has at least ten counts. V usage is TRBV12-5 and J usage is TRBJ2-1, with TRBD1 matching over 8 bases. Germline V lookup: CDR1 LGHNT, CDR2 FRNRAP. CDR3 size: 18 residues. J was trimmed by 0 bases and V by 5 bases; bases with no gene match: 12. CDR3 nucleotides: TGTGCTAGTGGTCCCTCGGGACGGGACAGGAGCTCCTACAATGAGCAGTTCTTC. Protein: CASGPSGRDRSSYNEQFF.